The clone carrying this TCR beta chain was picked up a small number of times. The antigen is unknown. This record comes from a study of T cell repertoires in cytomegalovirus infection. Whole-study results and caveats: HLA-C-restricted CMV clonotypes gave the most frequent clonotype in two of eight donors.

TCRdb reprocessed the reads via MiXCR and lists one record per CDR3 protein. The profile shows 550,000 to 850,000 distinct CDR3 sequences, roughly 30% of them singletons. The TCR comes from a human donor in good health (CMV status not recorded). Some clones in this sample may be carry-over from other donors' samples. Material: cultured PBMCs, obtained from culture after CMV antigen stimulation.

The DNA of the CDR3 is TGTGCCAGCAGCTTAGATCGGAGGGGCGGGAGCGCCCAGACCCAGTACTTC. Amino acids: CASSLDRRGGSAQTQYF. The chain has TRBV7-8 and TRBJ2-5, with TRBD2 identical over 7 bases. Looked up from germline, CDR1 is SGHVS and CDR2 is FQNEAQ. V dropped 1 base and J dropped 6; count of bases not matched to a gene: 14. The CDR3 covers 17 residues.